This is a list of T cell receptor beta chains from one sample in a study of OX40 agonist ivuxolimab in advanced cancers. Here immunoSEQ multiplex PCR was the method, and the copy in TCRdb shows in-frame clones only, minus some. The data show roughly 64,000 clones, 75% to 90% seen once. Sequenced material: CD4+ or CD8+ T cells sorted from blood, taken in a trial of the OX40 agonist ivuxolimab. The receptors were sampled from an adult with an advanced solid tumor such as melanoma, head and neck, liver or kidney cancer. The conserved cysteine and the conserved F or W are not part of the CDR3 here.

v_call: TRBV7-9
j_call: TRBJ2-7
cdr3_aa: ASSLPGGGYEQY

v_call: TRBV19
j_call: TRBJ1-2
cdr3_aa: AVQAAPYGYT

v_call: TRBV29-1
j_call: TRBJ2-1
cdr3_aa: SVDGTSGPYNEQF

v_call: TRBV19
j_call: TRBJ2-1
cdr3_aa: ASSISLAVYNEQF

v_call: TRBV28
j_call: TRBJ2-3
cdr3_aa: ASSFLAGDGYTQY

v_call: TRBV7-7
j_call: TRBJ2-2
cdr3_aa: ASSPGGAGELF

v_call: TRBV18
j_call: TRBJ2-7
cdr3_aa: ASSAEQGTYEQY

v_call: TRBV4-1
j_call: TRBJ2-7
cdr3_aa: ASSQGTTTYEQY

v_call: TRBV6-5
j_call: TRBJ2-1
cdr3_aa: ASSRQGGNEQF

v_call: TRBV28
j_call: TRBJ2-4
cdr3_aa: ASMGLDPRNIQY

v_call: TRBV7-2
j_call: TRBJ1-3
cdr3_aa: ASSAPGPDSYTIY

v_call: TRBV5-4
j_call: TRBJ2-1
cdr3_aa: ASSLVGLGNEQF

v_call: TRBV5-1
j_call: TRBJ1-1
cdr3_aa: ASSPPGGGSTEAF

v_call: TRBV7-9
j_call: TRBJ1-2
cdr3_aa: ASSLEKQGAIGYT

v_call: TRBV27
j_call: TRBJ1-4
cdr3_aa: ASSVRGSKGKLF

v_call: TRBV19
j_call: TRBJ2-5
cdr3_aa: ASRASGGLAQETQY

v_call: TRBV9
j_call: TRBJ2-3
cdr3_aa: ASSVGGQYVDTQY

v_call: TRBV27
j_call: TRBJ2-5
cdr3_aa: ASSPRDREQETQY

v_call: TRBV6-1
j_call: TRBJ2-1
cdr3_aa: ASSGDSDNEQF

v_call: TRBV7-9
j_call: TRBJ2-5
cdr3_aa: ASSSRDRALQETQY

v_call: TRBV19
j_call: TRBJ2-7
cdr3_aa: ASSTLSGQDSYEQY

v_call: TRBV11-2
j_call: TRBJ2-3
cdr3_aa: ASSSDDRINTDTQY

v_call: TRBV27
j_call: TRBJ2-7
cdr3_aa: ASSYGTGSYEQY

v_call: TRBV7-6
j_call: TRBJ2-2
cdr3_aa: ASTEGHSPGELF

v_call: TRBV15
j_call: TRBJ1-1
cdr3_aa: ATSWGVTGPAEAF

v_call: TRBV4-1
j_call: TRBJ1-1
cdr3_aa: ASSPRQGSEAF

v_call: TRBV19
j_call: TRBJ2-1
cdr3_aa: ASSHGPVNEQF

v_call: TRBV27
j_call: TRBJ2-3
cdr3_aa: ASRLAGGPDTQY

v_call: TRBV27
j_call: TRBJ2-6
cdr3_aa: ASSAYFGSGANVLT

v_call: TRBV19
j_call: TRBJ1-2
cdr3_aa: ASSASHSLDRGHT

v_call: TRBV7-3
j_call: TRBJ2-2
cdr3_aa: ASSGPGTSVPGELF

v_call: TRBV27
j_call: TRBJ2-1
cdr3_aa: ASTPPDRPNEQF

v_call: TRBV19
j_call: TRBJ2-7
cdr3_aa: ASRSSGSYEQY

v_call: TRBV28
j_call: TRBJ1-1
cdr3_aa: ASSFRGLMDTEAF

v_call: TRBV2
j_call: TRBJ1-2
cdr3_aa: ASPSLDSRNGYT

v_call: TRBV9
j_call: TRBJ2-1
cdr3_aa: ASGQYNEQF

v_call: TRBV7-8
j_call: TRBJ2-7
cdr3_aa: ASSLGPDYEQY

v_call: TRBV28
j_call: TRBJ1-2
cdr3_aa: ASSLGVWVFHGYT

v_call: TRBV5-1
j_call: TRBJ1-1
cdr3_aa: ASSFSQIQGNTEAF

v_call: TRBV15
j_call: TRBJ2-1
cdr3_aa: ATSKGGYEQF

v_call: TRBV7-9
j_call: TRBJ2-7
cdr3_aa: ASSPLAGATYEQY

v_call: TRBV28
j_call: TRBJ2-1
cdr3_aa: ASSPPGGTYNEQF

v_call: TRBV7-9
j_call: TRBJ2-7
cdr3_aa: ASSSGLAGSPFGEQY

v_call: TRBV5-6
j_call: TRBJ2-1
cdr3_aa: ASSLGLNNEQF

v_call: TRBV6-5
j_call: TRBJ1-2
cdr3_aa: ASSGPDRSYGYT

v_call: TRBV27
j_call: TRBJ1-2
cdr3_aa: ASRTGAANYGYT

v_call: TRBV10-3
j_call: TRBJ2-7
cdr3_aa: AISWTSGTYEQY

v_call: TRBV19
j_call: TRBJ2-2
cdr3_aa: ASSISEGGELF

v_call: TRBV7-9
j_call: TRBJ2-3
cdr3_aa: ASSPPVTQY

v_call: TRBV6-1
j_call: TRBJ2-7
cdr3_aa: ASSEGVGGYEQY

v_call: TRBV27
j_call: TRBJ2-1
cdr3_aa: ASSLSPTGSYNEQF

v_call: TRBV19
j_call: TRBJ2-7
cdr3_aa: ASSEGYEQY